The count of the clone carrying this T cell receptor beta chain is one. Its antigen is still unknown. TCRdb's table, derived via immunoSEQ multiplex PCR, lists solely in-frame clones and lacks some. Here the sample spans about 66,000 clones, under 85% being singletons. The sample's time point: week 11, during vaccination. The study gave 300 ug of mutant IDH1 20-mer peptide per vaccine dose, with topical imiquimod. The sample comes from a study of a mutant IDH1 vaccine in newly diagnosed glioma. Per germline, CDR1 DFQATT and CDR2 SNEGSKA (reference sequence). Trimming shortened V by 5 bases and J by 4 bases, and 7 bases separated the two germline ends. CDR3 length equals 11 residues.

The chain uses TRBV20-1 and TRBJ2-3; D ambiguous. The clonotype originates from a man aged 30 to 39 with glioma. The starting material was PBMCs, obtained from a glioma patient whose treatment included an IDH1 peptide vaccine. CDR3 sequence: CSASLADTQYF. The CDR3 DNA follows: TGCAGTGCTTCTTTGGCAGATACGCAGTATTTT.